The 27 T cell receptor beta chains presented below share a single source sample, sequenced in a study of cytomegalovirus exposure and HLA in healthy donors. The PCR employed 60 Vbeta primers together with 13 Jbeta primers. Data came from immunoSEQ multiplex PCR; TCRdb stores just in-frame clones and leaves some out. Of about 120,000 clones in the sample, approximately 84% are singletons; the top ten hold 3.5% to 4%. Sequenced input: PBMCs. The receptor source for this set is a man between 18 and 35 years old in good health and CMV-seropositive.

This clone has only a few counts. V usage is TRBV6-6 and J usage is TRBJ1-1; D not resolved. The CDR3 covers 11 residues. The V gene's germline CDR1 is MNHNY and CDR2 SVGAGI (reference sequence). Trimming took off 5 bases at V and 6 bases at J, with 7 bases between the two ends. The CDR3 DNA is TGTGCCAGCAGTCCCGGGTCTGAAGCTTTCTTT. Protein product: CASSPGSEAFF.

This chain uses TRBV5-6 with TRBJ2-7; no clear D. Deletions cut 0 bases from V and 2 bases from J, with 12 bases between. CDR1 and CDR2 from the germline V gene are SGHDT and YYEEEE. The CDR3 has 15 amino acids. The DNA for the CDR3 is TGTGCCAGCAGCTTGGGTCCTACCTATACCTACGAGCAGTACTTC. Its translation is CASSLGPTYTYEQYF.

The rearrangement joins TRBV5-6 to TRBJ1-2, with D unresolved. Germline values: CDR1 SGHDT, CDR2 YYEEEE. There are 14 residues in the CDR3. V shed 4 bases and J shed 4 bases, with 14 bases lying between them. CDR3 DNA sequence: TGTGCCAGCAGCACCTTTGACATCCTCTATGGCTACACCTTC. It yields the protein CASSTFDILYGYTF.

The V call is TRBV27, the J call TRBJ1-1, with a possible D match to TRBD1 (5 bases). CDR3 length equals 14 residues. Trimming took 5 bases from V and 6 from J, leaving 16 bases between them. Germline V gene data show CDR1 as MNHEY and CDR2 as SMNVEV (reference sequence). This chain's CDR3 is CASSLLQGRSEAFF. The CDR3 coding sequence is TGTGCCAGCAGTCTCCTCCAGGGAAGGTCTGAAGCTTTCTTT.

V is TRBV30 and J is TRBJ2-5, with D perhaps TRBD2 (6 bases). Germline values: CDR1 GTSNPN, CDR2 SVGIG (reference sequence). The V gene lost 0 bases and the J gene lost 1 base, with 9 bases spanning the gap. This CDR3 region has 14 residues. The DNA of the CDR3 is TGTGCCTGGAGTGTACGGGGGATCCAAGAGACCCAGTACTTC. Its protein is CAWSVRGIQETQYF. Looking up the rest from reference TRBV30 and TRBJ2-5 gives the full variable domain: SQTIHQWPATLVQPVGSPLSLECTVEGTSNPNLYWYRQAAGRGLQLLFYSVGIGQISSEVPQNLSASRPQDRQFILSSKKLLLSDSGFYLCAWSVRGIQETQYFGPGTRLLVL.

The gene calls are TRBV5-1 and TRBJ1-2; D ambiguous. Germline CDR1 is SGHRS and CDR2 is YFSETQ. V dropped 4 bases and J dropped 8 bases, with 15 bases sitting between them. The CDR3 contains 13 residues. The CDR3 sequence is CASSLLTDSGYTF. CDR3 coding DNA: TGCGCCAGCAGCCTCCTCACTGATAGCGGCTACACCTTC.

The chain uses TRBV19 and TRBJ2-2; no definite D call. The germline CDR1 and CDR2 sequences are LNHDA and SQIVND (reference sequence). This CDR3 is built from 12 residues. Between the trimmed V and J ends, which lost 7 bases and 4 bases, there was a span of 7 bases. The CDR3, as DNA: TGTGCCAGTAACCCGGGCACCGGGGAGCTGTTTTTT. Its protein product is CASNPGTGELFF.

The chain is built from TRBV10-1 and TRBJ2-4; TRBD2 is a possible D gene (5 bases). Between the trimmed V and J ends, which lost 2 bases and 0 bases, there was a span of 14 bases. CDR3 length equals 17 residues. Germline CDR1 reads WNHNN; CDR2 reads SYGVQD (reference sequence). CDR3 coding DNA: TGCGCCAGCAGTGAGGCGGAGGCTGATCTAGCCAAAAACATTCAGTACTTC. Amino acid sequence: CASSEAEADLAKNIQYF.

The J gene is TRBJ2-2, the V gene TRBV21-1; TRBD2, the table's D call, lacks a check against the DNA. TRBV21-1 is a documented pseudogene. The CDR3 is 17 residues long. CDR3 region: CASSKVEGVAGTGELFF. The CDR3 nucleotides are TGTGCCAGCAGCAAAGTCGAGGGAGTAGCGGGCACCGGGGAGCTGTTTTTT.

This clone showed up just a few times. The chain uses TRBV4-3 and TRBJ1-2; D gene uncertain. The CDR3 is 14 residues long. The V and J ends lost 0 bases and 5 bases respectively, with 10 bases between them. The germline gives CDR1 LGHNA, CDR2 YSLEER. Here the CDR3 DNA reads TGCGCCAGCAGCCAAGACTGGTCTGAGTATGGCTACACCTTC. Residues: CASSQDWSEYGYTF.

The genes are TRBV5-1 and TRBJ1-1; D unresolved. Trimming removed 0 bases from V and 1 base from J, with 7 bases in between. The length of the CDR3 is 14 residues. The germline gives CDR1 SGHRS, CDR2 YFSETQ. The DNA of the CDR3 is TGCGCCAGCAGCTTGGCCCCCCAGAACACTGAAGCTTTCTTT. Protein product: CASSLAPQNTEAFF.

The rearrangement uses TRBV19 and TRBJ1-5; D possibly corresponds to TRBD1 (6 bases). Deletions cut 3 bases from V and 3 bases from J, with 18 bases between. The CDR3 covers 17 residues. Germline V lookup: CDR1 LNHDA, CDR2 SQIVND (reference sequence). As DNA, the CDR3 is TGTGCCAGTAGTATCCCCAGGGGAGATATGAACAATCAGCCCCAGCATTTT. Amino acids: CASSIPRGDMNNQPQHF.

The V gene is TRBV5-1, the J gene TRBJ2-7, with TRBD1 matching 10 bases. The junction had 4 bases not matched to a gene; V was cut back by 2 bases and J by 5 bases. The CDR3 totals 14 residues. The germline V gene has CDR1 SGHRS and CDR2 YFSETQ. The CDR3 sequence is CASSFPGQGNEQYF. The DNA for the CDR3 is TGCGCCAGCAGCTTCCCGGGACAGGGGAACGAGCAGTACTTC.

Points on this clone: Sequence at one end of the junction differs from germline and may be a read error. Within the sample, other DNA sequences also encode this same CDR3. This chain joins TRBV6-5 and TRBJ2-7; D is perhaps TRBD1 (6 bases). CDR1 MNHEY and CDR2 SVGAGI come from the germline V gene. This CDR3 contains 13 residues. CDR3 sequence: CASSRTETYEQYF. CDR3 bases: TGCGCCAGCAGTCGGACAGAGACCTACGAGCAGTACTTC.

The J gene is TRBJ2-2, the V gene TRBV5-1; 9 nucleotides line up with TRBD2. This CDR3 is built from 16 residues. Trimming cost V 6 bases and J 0 bases; bases outside gene matches: 6. From germline, CDR1 is SGHRS and CDR2 YFSETQ. Written as DNA, the CDR3 is TGCGCCAGCACGGTGTCTAGCGGGACGAACACCGGGGAGCTGTTTTTT. Encoded protein: CASTVSSGTNTGELFF.

The rearrangement joins TRBV6-5 to TRBJ1-4, with D perhaps matching TRBD1 (6 bases). CDR3 size: 15 residues. V was trimmed by 4 bases and J by 0 bases, leaving 9 bases between them. Germline CDR1 and CDR2: MNHEY and SVGAGI. CDR3: CASSSDRATNEKLFF. Here the CDR3 DNA reads TGTGCCAGCAGTTCGGACAGAGCAACTAATGAAAAACTGTTTTTT.

The J gene is TRBJ2-5, the V gene TRBV19; 8 bases fit TRBD2. The length of the CDR3 is 15 residues. Germline assignment: CDR1 LNHDA and CDR2 SQIVND (reference sequence). Trimming at V came to 5 bases and at J to 2 bases, leaving 7 bases not matched to a gene. The CDR3 sequence is CASSEGGGKQETQYF. CDR3 nucleotides: TGTGCCAGTAGTGAGGGCGGGGGGAAACAAGAGACCCAGTACTTC.

This clone was detected only once. The chain is built from TRBV5-1 and TRBJ2-7, with 9 bases identical to TRBD2. CDR3 length equals 16 residues. Germline values: CDR1 SGHRS, CDR2 YFSETQ. Germline trimming cut 1 base from V and 5 bases from J; bases unmatched to any gene: 10. The CDR3 is CASSLISGSGSHEQYF. The DNA for the CDR3 is TGCGCCAGCAGCTTGATTAGCGGGAGTGGGTCGCACGAGCAGTACTTC. The variable domain in full, with the rest retrieved from reference TRBV5-1 and TRBJ2-7, is KAGVTQTPRYLIKTRGQQVTLSCSPISGHRSVSWYQQTPGQGLQFLFEYFSETQRNKGNFPGRFSGRQFSNSRSEMNVSTLELGDSALYLCASSLISGSGSHEQYFGPGTRLTVT.

This clone was observed a single time. The chain links TRBV2 to TRBJ2-2; possible D gene TRBD2, 6 bases. Trimming pared 8 bases from V and 7 bases from J, leaving 20 bases between. This CDR3 spans 15 amino acids. In germline, CDR1 is SNHLY, CDR2 FYNNEI. The CDR3 spells CASVAYGGLGGELFF. CDR3 DNA sequence: TGTGCCAGCGTGGCCTACGGGGGTTTAGGCGGGGAGCTGTTTTTT. Complete variable domain (other parts from reference TRBV2 and TRBJ2-2): EPEVTQTPSHQVTQMGQEVILRCVPISNHLYFYWYRQILGQKVEFLVSFYNNEISEKSEIFDDQFSVERPDGSNFTLKIRSTKLEDSAMYFCASVAYGGLGGELFFGEGSRLTVL.

Here the CDR3 reads CASTRQGSDYGYTF. In DNA, the CDR3 is TGTGCCAGCACCCGACAGGGGTCGGACTATGGCTACACCTTC. The genes are TRBV7-9 and TRBJ1-2, with 8 bases fitting TRBD1. The germline V gene encodes CDR1 SEHNR and CDR2 FQNEAQ (reference sequence). The J segment lost 3 bases and the V segment lost 7 bases, leaving 7 bases of the junction unmatched. This CDR3 region has 14 residues.

V gene TRBV7-2 combines with J gene TRBJ1-2; D unclear. The CDR3 extends over 14 amino acids. From germline, CDR1 is SGHTA and CDR2 FQGNSA. V lost 1 base and J lost 0, with 6 bases in between. Here the CDR3 reads CASSLDPSNYGYTF. CDR3 coding DNA: TGTGCCAGCAGCTTAGATCCGTCTAACTATGGCTACACCTTC.

In the case of this clone: The sample has other DNA sequences that encode this CDR3 too. The chain couples TRBV7-2 to TRBJ2-7, with TRBD2 matching over 10 bases. Germline V gene lookup returns CDR1 SGHTA and CDR2 FQGNSA. The CDR3 loop spans 14 amino acids. The junction had 4 bases not matched to a gene; V was cut back by 3 bases and J by 5 bases. In nucleotides, the CDR3 is TGTGCCAGCAGCTTGATAGCGGGAGGCAACGAGCAGTACTTC. Amino acids: CASSLIAGGNEQYF.

The CDR3 DNA is TGTGCCAGCAGCTTAGTCGAACAGTACTCTGGAAACACCATATATTTT. Protein product: CASSLVEQYSGNTIYF. The genes are TRBV7-2 and TRBJ1-3; D uncertain. Germline V gives CDR1 SGHTA, CDR2 FQGNSA. The V gene lost 1 base and the J gene lost 0 bases, with 10 bases spanning the gap. The length of the CDR3 is 16 residues.

The CDR3 reads CASSALPDTNTGELFF. The DNA of the CDR3 is TGTGCCAGCAGCGCACTACCGGACACGAACACCGGGGAGCTGTTTTTT. This sequence joins TRBV9 and TRBJ2-2, with D perhaps matching TRBD1 (5 bases). Per the germline V gene, CDR1 is SGDLS and CDR2 is YYNGEE. The CDR3 is 16 residues long. V was clipped by 3 bases and J by 0 bases, with 12 bases between them.

The chain has TRBV7-7 and TRBJ2-7, with a weak D call TRBD1 (6 bases). Germline V CDR1 and CDR2: SSHAT, FNYEAQ (reference sequence). The CDR3 runs to 19 residues. V lost 5 bases to trimming and J lost 1 base, with 27 bases between them. The CDR3 loop is CASSPPTPGTNRSSYEQYF. CDR3 bases: TGTGCCAGCAGCCCCCCAACCCCCGGGACAAATAGAAGTTCCTACGAGCAGTACTTC.

V is TRBV14 and J is TRBJ1-2; 7 bases line up with TRBD1. J lost 5 bases, V lost 4 bases, and 16 bases had no gene match. The CDR3 is 17 amino acids. Germline CDR1 is SGHDN and CDR2 is FVKESK. The CDR3 spells CASSPSGGSTFNYGYTF. The CDR3 nucleotides are TGTGCCAGCAGCCCCTCAGGGGGATCCACCTTTAATTATGGCTACACCTTC.

The V call is TRBV7-2, the J call TRBJ1-1; D is ambiguous. Looked up from germline, CDR1 is SGHTA and CDR2 is FQGNSA. Deletions cut 6 bases from V and 3 bases from J, with 14 bases between. This CDR3 comprises 14 residues. The CDR3 loop reads CASSYTDGDTEAFF. The CDR3 DNA follows: TGTGCCAGCAGTTATACGGACGGGGACACTGAAGCTTTCTTT.